Reported below is one T cell receptor beta chain. The antigen remains undetermined. The data belong to a study of shared clonotypes between healthy human individuals. General study points: Donors were few, which limited the genetic and exposure-history diversity represented.

As defined, naive CD8 cells were CD45RO-negative and positively selected for CCR7, with terminally differentiated effector memory CD45RA+ cells excluded. At a deep level, the assay was run. Method: immunoSEQ multiplex PCR; TCRdb's copy keeps in-frame clones and lacks some. The table includes about 2.1 million clones, around 93% detected once. The CDR3 extends over 15 amino acids. Germline CDR1 and CDR2: MNHEY and SMNVEV (reference sequence). V lost 3 bases, J lost 0 bases, and 0 bases stayed unmatched. This clonotype was obtained from a man aged 18 to 29 in good health. Some clones in this sample may be carry-over from other donors' samples. The chain carries TRBV27 and TRBJ2-5, with 11 nucleotides matching TRBD2. Sequenced material: naive CD8+ T cells from PBMCs. The CDR3 nucleotides read TGTGCCAGCAGTTTTAGCGGGAGGGACCAAGAGACCCAGTACTTC. It specifies CASSFSGRDQETQYF.